This T cell receptor beta chain was captured by sequencing in a study of blood T cell repertoires in COVID-19. At the level of the study: Collection of acute and convalescent COVID-19 samples took place in the United States, Italy and Spain. T cells, B-cell-depleted T cells, or PBMCs supplied cDNA or gDNA.

Original analysis: How many nucleated cells were present was estimated from reference gene primer amplification. Sequenced by immunoSEQ multiplex PCR; TCRdb stores in-frame clones only, minus some. V and J calls plus clone size are reproduced from that table; the DNA served to infer D and trimming. Here the sample spans about 100,000 clones, approximately 89% being singletons. The CDR3 length is 14 residues. Germline CDR1 reads SGHNT; CDR2 reads YENEEA. Deletions cut 5 bases from V and 1 base from J, with 9 bases between. The chain has TRBV11-3 and TRBJ2-1; the D gene is possibly TRBD2 (6 bases). The receptor was isolated from a man aged 50 to 59 with active COVID-19. The sequenced sample was peripheral blood. As DNA, the CDR3 is TGTGCCAGCAGCCGGGGGTTGTCCTACAATGAGCAGTTCTTC. Amino acid sequence: CASSRGLSYNEQFF.